Shown below are 12 T cell receptor beta chains from a single sample sequenced in a study of blood T cell repertoires in COVID-19. Repertoires were generated with immunoSEQ multiplex PCR, while TCRdb's copy carries only in-frame clones and drops some. This sample has some 51,000 clones; approximately 90% occur once, and the top ten carry around 3%. The specimen sequenced was peripheral blood. These receptor sequences come from a man aged 50 or older with acute or convalescent COVID-19.

This rearrangement joins TRBV19 to TRBJ1-6, with 10 nucleotides matching TRBD1. This CDR3 is 16 amino acids long. V lost 6 bases to trimming and J lost 7 bases; unmatched junction nucleotides: 9. In germline, CDR1 is LNHDA, CDR2 SQIVND (reference sequence). This chain's CDR3 is CASRNQGQGSNSPLHF. The CDR3 DNA follows: TGTGCCAGTAGGAATCAGGGACAGGGGTCAAATTCACCCCTCCACTTT.

This CDR3 reads CATSRDRPRRDITDTQYF. CDR3 sequence (DNA): TGTGCCACCAGCAGAGATCGTCCGCGGAGGGATATTACAGATACGCAGTATTTT. This sequence joins TRBV15 and TRBJ2-3; D is possibly TRBD2 (6 bases). Germline values: CDR1 LNHNV, CDR2 YYDKDF (reference sequence). This CDR3 contains 18 residues. The V end was cut by 0 bases, the J end by 3 bases, with 19 bases between.

The rearrangement uses TRBV10-3 and TRBJ2-3; 8 nucleotides agree with TRBD2. CDR1 is ENHRY and CDR2 is SYGVKD in the germline V gene. The CDR3 covers 15 residues. V shed 4 bases and J 1 base; nucleotides not matched to a gene: 4. In DNA, the CDR3 is TGTGCCATCAGTGCGGGGCGGGGGGGCACAGATACGCAGTATTTT. Its protein is CAISAGRGGTDTQYF.

This chain joins TRBV2 and TRBJ2-1, with TRBD2 matching over 11 bases. J lost 0 bases, V lost 8 bases, and 9 bases had no gene match. Germline assignment: CDR1 SNHLY and CDR2 FYNNEI. This CDR3 has 17 residues. Here the CDR3 reads CASLPSGGTSSYNEQFF. The DNA for the CDR3 is TGTGCCAGCTTGCCTAGCGGGGGGACGAGCTCCTACAATGAGCAGTTCTTC.

The chain uses TRBV5-4 and TRBJ2-5, with TRBD2 matching over 12 bases. The CDR3 contains 17 residues. Germline loops: CDR1 SGHNT, CDR2 YYREEE (reference sequence). The J segment lost 2 bases and the V segment lost 4 bases, leaving 9 bases of the junction unmatched. CDR3 loop: CASSPGTSGWIQETQYF. The CDR3 coding sequence is TGTGCCAGCAGCCCCGGGACTAGCGGGTGGATACAAGAGACCCAGTACTTC.

The V gene is TRBV24-1, the J gene TRBJ1-5, with TRBD1 identical over 9 bases. Unmatched junction bases numbered 7, after V lost 7 bases and J lost 4 bases. Germline values: CDR1 KGHDR, CDR2 SFDVKD. The CDR3 is 15 residues long. The CDR3 region is CATSNGQGYNQPQHF. CDR3 coding DNA: TGTGCCACCAGCAATGGACAGGGGTATAATCAGCCCCAGCATTTT.

The chain employs TRBV5-6 and TRBJ2-7; 8 nucleotides match TRBD2. This CDR3 has 14 residues. Losses at the gene ends were 2 bases for V and 2 bases for J; bases not matched to a gene: 3. Germline lookup yields CDR1 SGHDT and CDR2 YYEEEE. This CDR3 reads CASSFSGVPYEQYF. The CDR3 bases are TGTGCCAGCAGCTTTAGCGGGGTCCCCTACGAGCAGTACTTC.

The chain is built from TRBV24-1 and TRBJ1-1; possible D gene TRBD1, 5 bases. CDR3 length: 15 amino acids. The germline V gene encodes CDR1 KGHDR and CDR2 SFDVKD. V lost 4 bases and J 5 bases, leaving 16 bases between the germline ends. Here the CDR3 DNA reads TGTGCCACCAGTGACCCTCGGGGGGGAAGGACTGAAGCTTTCTTT. This encodes CATSDPRGGRTEAFF.

The rearrangement joins TRBV28 to TRBJ2-2, with D uncertain. This CDR3 has 14 residues. V shed 5 bases and J shed 2 bases, with 9 bases lying between them. Germline V lookup: CDR1 MDHEN, CDR2 SYDVKM. The CDR3 protein is CASSPDFNTGELFF. Written as DNA, the CDR3 is TGTGCCAGCAGTCCCGACTTCAACACCGGGGAGCTGTTTTTT.

The chain is built from TRBV11-3 and TRBJ1-2, with TRBD1 as a possible D gene (5 bases). The germline V gene has CDR1 SGHNT and CDR2 YENEEA. The V and J ends lost 1 base and 8 bases respectively, with 20 bases between them. CDR3 length: 16 amino acids. The CDR3 region is CASSLAPPTASEGYTF. CDR3 coding DNA: TGTGCCAGCAGCTTAGCCCCCCCGACAGCCTCTGAGGGCTACACCTTC.

The chain has TRBV6-6 and TRBJ1-1; tentative D call: TRBD1 (6 bases). The CDR3 covers 13 residues. Trimming removed 6 bases from V and 5 bases from J, with 13 bases in between. CDR1 and CDR2 from the germline V gene are MNHNY and SVGAGI (reference sequence). CDR3 DNA: TGTGCCAGCAGCGCTACACAGGGAACTGAAGCTTTCTTT. Translation gives CASSATQGTEAFF.

CDR3 sequence reads: CASSGISAYNEQFF. Here the CDR3 DNA reads TGCGCCAGCTCCGGTATAAGTGCCTACAATGAGCAGTTCTTC. This chain connects TRBV5-1 to TRBJ2-1; D unresolved. Trimming cost V 7 bases and J 2 bases, with 13 bases left between them. This CDR3 contains 14 residues. Germline assignment: CDR1 SGHRS and CDR2 YFSETQ.